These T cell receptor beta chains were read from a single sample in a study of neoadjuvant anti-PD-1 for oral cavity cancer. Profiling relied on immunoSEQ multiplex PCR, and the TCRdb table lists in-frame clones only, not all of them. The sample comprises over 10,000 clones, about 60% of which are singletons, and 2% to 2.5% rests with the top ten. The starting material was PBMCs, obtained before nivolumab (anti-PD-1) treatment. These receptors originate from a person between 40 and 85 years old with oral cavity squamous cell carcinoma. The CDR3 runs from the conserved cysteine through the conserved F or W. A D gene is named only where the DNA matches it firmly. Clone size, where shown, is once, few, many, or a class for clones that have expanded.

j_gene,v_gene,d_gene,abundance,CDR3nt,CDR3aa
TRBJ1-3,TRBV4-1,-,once,TGCGCCAGCAGCTCCCCGAACTATGGAAACACCATATATTTT,CASSSPNYGNTIYF
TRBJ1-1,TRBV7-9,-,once,TGTGCCAGCAGCTCTTCCGGGGGACCTAACACTGAAGCTTTCTTT,CASSSSGGPNTEAFF
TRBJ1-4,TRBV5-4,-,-,TGTGCCAGCGGACCCCTTTCGGGGGGGGAACTGTTTTTT,CASGPLSGGELFF
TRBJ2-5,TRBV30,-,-,TGTGCCTGGAGCCCAATCCGGACGGACCCAGAGACCCAGTACTTC,CAWSPIRTDPETQYF
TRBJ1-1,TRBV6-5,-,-,TGTGCCAGCAGTTACGGGGGGGCCACTGAAGCTTTCTTT,CASSYGGATEAFF
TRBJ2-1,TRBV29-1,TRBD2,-,TGCAGCGTTGAAGAGGGTACTAGCGGGTTGAATGAGCAGTTCTTC,CSVEEGTSGLNEQFF
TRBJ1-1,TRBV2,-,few,TGTGCCAGCAGTGGAGGCAGGGAAGCTGAAGCTTTCTTT,CASSGGREAEAFF
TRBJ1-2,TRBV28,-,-,TGTGCCAGCAGTTTATTACCCTACAGCAGATCAGGGGGCTACACCTTC,CASSLLPYSRSGGYTF
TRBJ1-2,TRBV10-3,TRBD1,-,TGTGCCATCAGTGATGGGCAGGGGGGGACCTATGGCTACACCTTC,CAISDGQGGTYGYTF
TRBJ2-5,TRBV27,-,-,TGTGCCAGCAGTCCTTGTACCCAGTACTTC,CASSPCTQYF
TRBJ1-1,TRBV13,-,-,TGTGCCAGCAGCTTAGTAATCCTGGGGACGCACGACGCTGAAGCTTTCTTT,CASSLVILGTHDAEAFF